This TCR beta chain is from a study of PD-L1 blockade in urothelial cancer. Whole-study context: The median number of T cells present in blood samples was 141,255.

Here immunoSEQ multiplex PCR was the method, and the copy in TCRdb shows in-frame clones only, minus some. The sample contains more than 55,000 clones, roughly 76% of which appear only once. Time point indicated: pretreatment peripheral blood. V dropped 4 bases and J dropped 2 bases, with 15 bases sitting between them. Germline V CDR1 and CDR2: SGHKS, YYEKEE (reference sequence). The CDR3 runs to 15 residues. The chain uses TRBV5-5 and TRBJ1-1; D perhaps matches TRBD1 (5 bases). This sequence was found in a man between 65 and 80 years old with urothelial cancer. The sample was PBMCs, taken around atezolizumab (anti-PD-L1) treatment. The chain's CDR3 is CASSPRGGFNTEAFF. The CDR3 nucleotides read TGTGCCAGCAGCCCCCGGGGGGGGTTCAACACTGAAGCTTTCTTT.